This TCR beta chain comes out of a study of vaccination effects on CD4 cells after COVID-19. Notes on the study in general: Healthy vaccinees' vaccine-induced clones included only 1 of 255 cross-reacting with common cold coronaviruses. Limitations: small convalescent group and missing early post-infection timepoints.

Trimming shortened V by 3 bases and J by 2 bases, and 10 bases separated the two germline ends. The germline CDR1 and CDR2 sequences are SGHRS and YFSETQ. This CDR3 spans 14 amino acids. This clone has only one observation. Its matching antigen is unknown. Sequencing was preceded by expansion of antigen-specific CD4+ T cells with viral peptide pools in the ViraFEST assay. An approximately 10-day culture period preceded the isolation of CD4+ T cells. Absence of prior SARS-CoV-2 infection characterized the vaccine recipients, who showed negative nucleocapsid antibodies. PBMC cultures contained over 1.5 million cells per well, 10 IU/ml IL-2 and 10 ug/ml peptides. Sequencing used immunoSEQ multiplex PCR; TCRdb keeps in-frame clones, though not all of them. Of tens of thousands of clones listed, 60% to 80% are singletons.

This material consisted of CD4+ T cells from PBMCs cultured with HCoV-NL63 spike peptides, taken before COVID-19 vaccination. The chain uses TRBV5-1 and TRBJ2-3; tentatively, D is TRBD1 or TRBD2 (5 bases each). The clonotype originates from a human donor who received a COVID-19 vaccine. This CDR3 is CASSSGTDTDTQYF. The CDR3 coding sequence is TGCGCCAGCAGCTCGGGGACGGACACAGATACGCAGTATTTT.